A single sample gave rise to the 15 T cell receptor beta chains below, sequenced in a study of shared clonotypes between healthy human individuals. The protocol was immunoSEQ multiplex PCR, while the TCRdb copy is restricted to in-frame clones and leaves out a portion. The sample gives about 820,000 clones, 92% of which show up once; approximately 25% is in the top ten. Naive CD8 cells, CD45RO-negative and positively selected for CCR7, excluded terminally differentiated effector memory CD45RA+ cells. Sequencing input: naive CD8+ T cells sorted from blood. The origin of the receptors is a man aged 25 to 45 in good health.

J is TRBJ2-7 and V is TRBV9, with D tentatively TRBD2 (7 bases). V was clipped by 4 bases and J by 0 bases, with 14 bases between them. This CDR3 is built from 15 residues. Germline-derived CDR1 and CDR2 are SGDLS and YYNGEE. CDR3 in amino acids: CASSLGGDFSYEQYF. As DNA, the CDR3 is TGTGCCAGCAGCCTAGGGGGGGACTTCTCCTACGAGCAGTACTTC.

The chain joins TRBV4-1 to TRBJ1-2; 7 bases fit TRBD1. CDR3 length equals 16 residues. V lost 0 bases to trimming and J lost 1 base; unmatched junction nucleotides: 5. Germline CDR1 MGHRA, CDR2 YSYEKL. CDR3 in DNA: TGCGCCAGCAGCCAAGATCGGACAGGAGTTAACTATGGCTACACCTTC. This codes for CASSQDRTGVNYGYTF.

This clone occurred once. The CDR3 coding sequence is TGTGCCAGCAGCGTAGGCGAGGGGGCCAGAAACACCATATATTTT. Translating it yields CASSVGEGARNTIYF. V and J are TRBV9 and TRBJ1-3, with 7 positions matching TRBD1. V gave up 0 bases and J gave up 5 bases; unmatched junction bases: 5. The CDR3 totals 15 residues. The germline V gene has CDR1 SGDLS and CDR2 YYNGEE.

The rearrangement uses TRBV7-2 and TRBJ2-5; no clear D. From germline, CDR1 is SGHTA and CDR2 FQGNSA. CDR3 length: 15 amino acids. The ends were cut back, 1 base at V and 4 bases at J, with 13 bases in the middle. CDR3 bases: TGTGCCAGCAGCTTAGAATGGCCCCCGGGAGAGACCCAGTACTTC. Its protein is CASSLEWPPGETQYF.

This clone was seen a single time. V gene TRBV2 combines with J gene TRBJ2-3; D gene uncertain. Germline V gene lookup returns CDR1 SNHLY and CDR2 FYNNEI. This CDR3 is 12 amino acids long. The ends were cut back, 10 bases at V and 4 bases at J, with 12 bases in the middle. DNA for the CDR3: TGTGCCACCTCTCCTAGGCCAGATACGCAGTATTTT. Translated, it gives CATSPRPDTQYF.

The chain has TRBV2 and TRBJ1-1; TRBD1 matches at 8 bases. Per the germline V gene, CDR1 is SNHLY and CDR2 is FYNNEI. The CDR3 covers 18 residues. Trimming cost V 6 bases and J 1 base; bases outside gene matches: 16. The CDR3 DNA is TGTGCCAGCAGCGGTGGGGTCCGACAGGGGCTGGGGAACACTGAAGCTTTCTTT. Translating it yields CASSGGVRQGLGNTEAFF.

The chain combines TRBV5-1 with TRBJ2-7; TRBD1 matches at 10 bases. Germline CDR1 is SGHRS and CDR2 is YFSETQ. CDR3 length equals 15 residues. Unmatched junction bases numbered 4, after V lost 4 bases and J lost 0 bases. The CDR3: CASSPGTGASYEQYF. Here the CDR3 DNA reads TGCGCCAGCAGCCCCGGGACAGGGGCCTCCTACGAGCAGTACTTC.

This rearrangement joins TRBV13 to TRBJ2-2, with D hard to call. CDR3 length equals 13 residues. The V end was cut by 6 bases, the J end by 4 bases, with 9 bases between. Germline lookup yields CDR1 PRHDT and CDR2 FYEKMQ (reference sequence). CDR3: CASSWITTGELFF. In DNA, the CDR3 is TGTGCCAGCAGTTGGATTACCACCGGGGAGCTGTTTTTT. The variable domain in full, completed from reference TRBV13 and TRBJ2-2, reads AAGVIQSPRHLIKEKRETATLKCYPIPRHDTVYWYQQGPGQDPQFLISFYEKMQSDKGSIPDRFSAQQFSDYHSELNMSSLELGDSALYFCASSWITTGELFFGEGSRLTVL.

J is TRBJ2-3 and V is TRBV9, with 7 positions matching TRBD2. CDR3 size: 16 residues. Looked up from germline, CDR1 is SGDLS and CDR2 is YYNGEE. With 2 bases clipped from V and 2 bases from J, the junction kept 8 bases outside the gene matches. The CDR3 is CASSVGSSGSTDTQYF. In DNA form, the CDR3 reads TGTGCCAGCAGCGTGGGGAGTAGCGGGTCCACAGATACGCAGTATTTT.

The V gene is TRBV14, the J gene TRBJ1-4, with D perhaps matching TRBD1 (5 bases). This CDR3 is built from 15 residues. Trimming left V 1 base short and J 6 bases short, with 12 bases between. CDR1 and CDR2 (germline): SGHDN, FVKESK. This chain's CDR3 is CASSQGAGVDEKLFF. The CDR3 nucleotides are TGTGCCAGCAGCCAAGGGGCGGGGGTCGATGAAAAACTGTTTTTT.

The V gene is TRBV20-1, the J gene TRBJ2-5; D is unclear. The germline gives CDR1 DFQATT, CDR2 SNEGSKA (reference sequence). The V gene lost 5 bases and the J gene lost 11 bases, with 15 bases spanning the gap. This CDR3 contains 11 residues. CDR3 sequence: CSAENGPAQYF. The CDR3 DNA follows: TGCAGTGCTGAGAACGGACCTGCACAGTACTTC.

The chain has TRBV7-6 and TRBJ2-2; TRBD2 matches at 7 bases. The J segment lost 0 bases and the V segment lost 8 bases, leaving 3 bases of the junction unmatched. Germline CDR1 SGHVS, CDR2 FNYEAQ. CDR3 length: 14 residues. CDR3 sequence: CASGLAANTGELFF. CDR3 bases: TGTGCCAGCGGGCTAGCGGCGAACACCGGGGAGCTGTTTTTT.

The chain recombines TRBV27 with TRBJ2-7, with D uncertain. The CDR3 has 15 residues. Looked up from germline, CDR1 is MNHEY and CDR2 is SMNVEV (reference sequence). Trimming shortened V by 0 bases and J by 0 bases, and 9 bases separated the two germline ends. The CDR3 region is CASSLSWASSYEQYF. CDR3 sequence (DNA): TGTGCCAGCAGTTTATCGTGGGCCAGCTCCTACGAGCAGTACTTC.

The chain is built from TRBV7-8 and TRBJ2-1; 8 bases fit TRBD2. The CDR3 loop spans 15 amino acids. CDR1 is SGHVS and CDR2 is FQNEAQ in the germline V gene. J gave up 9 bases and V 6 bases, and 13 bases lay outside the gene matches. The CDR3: CASSPEAGGSPEQFF. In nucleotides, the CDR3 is TGTGCCAGCAGTCCGGAGGCGGGAGGCTCCCCTGAGCAGTTCTTC. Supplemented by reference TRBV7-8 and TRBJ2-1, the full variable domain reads GAGVSQSPRYKVAKRGQDVALRCDPISGHVSLFWYQQALGQGPEFLTYFQNEAQLDKSGLPSDRFFAERPEGSVSTLKIQRTQQEDSAVYLCASSPEAGGSPEQFFGPGTRLTVL.

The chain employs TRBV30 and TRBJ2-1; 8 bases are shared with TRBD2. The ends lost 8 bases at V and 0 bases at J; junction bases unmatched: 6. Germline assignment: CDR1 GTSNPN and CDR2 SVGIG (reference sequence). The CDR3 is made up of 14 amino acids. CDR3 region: CALGSGSSYNEQFF. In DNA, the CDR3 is TGTGCCCTCGGGAGCGGGAGCTCCTACAATGAGCAGTTCTTC.